The source of this TCR beta chain is a study of OX40 agonist ivuxolimab in advanced cancers. The method was immunoSEQ multiplex PCR; TCRdb's version includes in-frame clones alone and lacks a portion of them. Among 30,000 to 45,000 clones listed, about three quarters were seen once. The CDR3 length is 18 residues. Germline V CDR1 and CDR2: SGHDN, FVKESK. The V gene end was trimmed by 0 bases and the J gene end by 4 bases; junction bases not matched to a gene: 10. This receptor was identified in an adult with an advanced solid tumor such as melanoma, head and neck, liver or kidney cancer. Sample: CD4+ or CD8+ T cells sorted from blood, taken in a trial of the OX40 agonist ivuxolimab. This chain connects TRBV14 to TRBJ2-1; TRBD2 matches at 9 bases. The CDR3 DNA reads TGTGCCAGCAGCCAAGATTCGCGGGAGGGCGGTTTTTACAATGAGCAGTTCTTC. Translated, it gives CASSQDSREGGFYNEQFF.